The count of the clone carrying this T cell receptor (beta chain) is one. What it binds is unknown. The record originates from a study of graft-versus-host responses after intestinal transplantation. About the study: Transplants were multivisceral, liver-intestinal, or isolated intestinal. Once they had received anti-thymocyte globulin induction, all recipients took tacrolimus and steroids for around 3 years. Study-wide results and caveats: GvH clones detected in recipient marrow included some appearing first in ileum or blood.

The CDR3 has 16 amino acids. Germline assignment: CDR1 SGDLS and CDR2 YYNGEE. V gave up 0 bases and J gave up 0 bases, with 12 bases separating them. The table came from immunoSEQ multiplex PCR; TCRdb's copy has only in-frame clones and leaves some out. The profile shows about 130,000 clones, around 90% of them singletons. The sequence was collected from a human donor who received an intestinal transplant. The V gene is TRBV9, the J gene TRBJ1-1; tentatively, D is TRBD1 (6 bases). The sample was unstimulated CD4+ T cells sorted from spleen or lymph node cells, taken before intestinal transplant. CDR3 protein: CASSVAPGAMNTEAFF. CDR3 in DNA: TGTGCCAGCAGCGTAGCCCCAGGGGCGATGAACACTGAAGCTTTCTTT.